These 30 T cell receptor beta chains originate from one sample sequenced in a study of identical twins. MiXCR, applied by TCRdb to the 5' RACE reads, yields one record per CDR3 protein. The sample contains about 900,000 distinct CDR3 sequences, roughly an eighth of which appear only once. The sample was also reused in another study, on yellow fever vaccine responses in identical twins.

Sequenced input: PBMCs. The source is a woman younger than 35 in good health.

The gene calls are TRBV7-3 and TRBJ2-2, with 9 bases aligning to TRBD2. Germline assignment: CDR1 SGHTA and CDR2 FQGTGA. The V segment lost 7 bases and the J segment 5 bases; nucleotides outside the gene matches: 11. The CDR3 spans 16 residues. CDR3 nucleotides: TGTGCCAGCACCCGAGGGCTAGCGGGACGGACCGGGGAGCTGTTTTTT. Residues: CASTRGLAGRTGELFF.

V and J are TRBV19 and TRBJ1-6; TRBD1 matches at 8 bases. This CDR3 contains 14 residues. Germline V lookup: CDR1 LNHDA, CDR2 SQIVND (reference sequence). The trim removed 6 bases at V and 10 bases at J, leaving 8 bases unmatched. The CDR3 here is CASRTGPGGSPLHF. The CDR3, as DNA: TGTGCCAGTAGGACAGGGCCAGGGGGCTCACCCCTCCACTTT.

This clonotype was observed once. V and J are TRBV20-1 and TRBJ2-1; the match to TRBD2 covers 9 bases. Germline CDR1 is DFQATT and CDR2 is SNEGSKA (reference sequence). This CDR3 comprises 16 residues. The CDR3 bases are TGCAGGAGAGGACTAGCGTCCCTCGAGTATAGTAATGAGCAGTTCTTC. Its translation is CRRGLASLEYSNEQFF.

The CDR3 is CAIRRGEANTEAFF. CDR3 nucleotide sequence: TGTGCCATCAGACGGGGTGAGGCGAACACTGAAGCTTTCTTT. The chain carries TRBV10-3 and TRBJ1-1; no reliable D call. Trimming removed 6 bases from V and 1 base from J, with 12 bases in between. The V gene's germline CDR1 is ENHRY and CDR2 SYGVKD. The CDR3 spans 14 residues.

The V gene is TRBV7-8, the J gene TRBJ1-1; D remains unclear. Trimming took 1 base from V and 10 from J, leaving 16 bases between them. CDR1 and CDR2 from the germline V gene are SGHVS and FQNEAQ. The length of the CDR3 is 14 residues. The CDR3 reads CASSLGQEASGAFF. CDR3 coding DNA: TGTGCCAGCAGCTTAGGGCAGGAAGCGTCGGGAGCTTTCTTT.

This clonotype has only a few counts. The V gene is TRBV27, the J gene TRBJ2-2; TRBD2 agrees at 9 bases. The CDR3 runs to 20 residues. With 3 bases clipped from V and 0 bases from J, the junction kept 14 bases outside the gene matches. Germline CDR1 MNHEY, CDR2 SMNVEV (reference sequence). The CDR3 reads CASSFGRGGLVVANTGELFF. The CDR3 coding sequence is TGTGCCAGCAGTTTTGGGCGGGGGGGCCTGGTCGTCGCGAACACCGGGGAGCTGTTTTTT.

This clonotype has a handful of counts. The genes are TRBV5-1 and TRBJ1-2; D gene uncertain. CDR3 size: 15 residues. V was trimmed by 0 bases and J by 1 base, leaving 10 bases between them. Germline CDR1 is SGHRS and CDR2 is YFSETQ. The CDR3 reads CASSLAGNLNYGYTF. CDR3 DNA sequence: TGCGCCAGCAGCTTGGCCGGGAACCTTAACTATGGCTACACCTTC.

The genes are TRBV12-3 or TRBV12-4 and TRBJ2-1, with D uncertain. Trimming took 2 bases from V and 8 from J, leaving 10 bases between them. CDR3 size: 13 residues. CDR3 bases: TGTGCCAGCAGTTTAATTCCTCTGCATGAGCAGTTCTTC. Its translation is CASSLIPLHEQFF.

In its sample, this clonotype was seen many times. The chain joins TRBV20-1 to TRBJ2-1, with D perhaps matching TRBD1 or TRBD2 (7 bases each). Germline V gene sequence: CDR1 DFQATT, CDR2 SNEGSKA (reference sequence). This CDR3 region has 14 residues. The CDR3 protein is CSPRGTTSYNEQFF. Written as DNA, the CDR3 is TGCAGCCCCAGGGGGACTACCTCCTACAATGAGCAGTTCTTC.

There are a few counts of this clonotype. The V and J genes are TRBV7-9 and TRBJ2-2, with TRBD1 identical over 8 bases. Germline-derived CDR1 and CDR2 are SEHNR and FQNEAQ (reference sequence). V lost 1 base and J lost 7; bases outside the gene matches: 2. This CDR3 is 14 amino acids long. The CDR3 DNA follows: TGTGCCAGCAGCTTAGGACAGGGGCACGGGGAGCTGTTTTTT. As protein: CASSLGQGHGELFF.

This clonotype showed up just a few times. This rearrangement joins TRBV4-1 to TRBJ1-4; D is undetermined. Germline CDR1 MGHRA, CDR2 YSYEKL. The CDR3 totals 21 residues. Trimming took 0 bases from V and 5 from J, leaving 28 bases between them. CDR3 amino acids: CASSQEFRLGRTPDRNEKLFF. CDR3 coding DNA: TGCGCCAGCAGCCAAGAATTCCGCCTTGGACGGACGCCCGATCGAAATGAAAAACTGTTTTTT.

This clonotype was picked up a small number of times. V usage is TRBV6-1 and J usage is TRBJ2-1; D gene ambiguous. V was clipped by 6 bases and J by 1 base, with 13 bases between them. Germline V gene data show CDR1 as MNHNS and CDR2 as SASEGT. The CDR3 extends over 15 amino acids. CDR3 sequence reads: CASRIYTKSYNEQFF. The CDR3 DNA follows: TGTGCCAGCAGGATATATACGAAATCCTACAATGAGCAGTTCTTC.

The rearrangement links TRBV4-1 to TRBJ1-1; 8 nucleotides match TRBD1. CDR1 MGHRA and CDR2 YSYEKL come from the germline V gene. This CDR3 comprises 15 residues. J was trimmed by 3 bases and V by 2 bases; bases with no gene match: 5. The chain's CDR3 is CASSQRTGRDTEAFF. In nucleotides, the CDR3 is TGCGCCAGCAGCCAAAGGACAGGGCGCGACACTGAAGCTTTCTTT.

This clonotype has a handful of counts. The rearrangement joins TRBV28 to TRBJ2-3; D may correspond to TRBD1 or TRBD2 (6 bases each). The CDR3 is 16 amino acids. CDR1 MDHEN and CDR2 SYDVKM come from the germline V gene. V dropped 6 bases and J dropped 4 bases, with 20 bases sitting between them. The CDR3 sequence: CASSQGWGAWADTQYF. DNA for the CDR3: TGTGCCAGCAGCCAAGGGTGGGGGGCGTGGGCAGATACGCAGTATTTT. The full variable domain, its missing parts supplied by reference TRBV28 and TRBJ2-3, is DVKVTQSSRYLVKRTGEKVFLECVQDMDHENMFWYRQDPGLGLRLIYFSYDVKMKEKGDIPEGYSVSREKKERFSLILESASTNQTSMYLCASSQGWGAWADTQYFGPGTRLTVL.

There are a few counts of this clonotype. V gene TRBV28 combines with J gene TRBJ2-1; D is perhaps TRBD1 (6 bases). V was clipped by 5 bases and J by 9 bases, with 20 bases between them. This CDR3 has 15 amino acids. Germline V gene sequence: CDR1 MDHEN, CDR2 SYDVKM. The CDR3 region is CASSLQGARGGEQFF. The CDR3 nucleotides are TGTGCCAGCAGTCTCCAGGGAGCCCGAGGGGGTGAGCAGTTCTTC.

The rearrangement uses TRBV5-6 and TRBJ2-1; 8 bases align to TRBD1. The CDR3 spans 15 residues. Germline lookup yields CDR1 SGHDT and CDR2 YYEEEE. Trimming took 4 bases from V and 4 from J; bases not matched to a gene: 7. CDR3 in DNA: TGTGCCAGCAGCCCGCAGGGGGCCTGGTACAATGAGCAGTTCTTC. It yields the protein CASSPQGAWYNEQFF.

The rearrangement joins TRBV5-5 to TRBJ2-5, with 11 nucleotides matching TRBD2. The junction had 5 bases not matched to a gene; V was cut back by 5 bases and J by 2 bases. Germline V gives CDR1 SGHKS, CDR2 YYEKEE (reference sequence). The CDR3 is 15 residues long. The CDR3 DNA follows: TGTGCCAGCAGGTTACTAGCGGGAGAGCAAGAGACCCAGTACTTC. This translates into CASRLLAGEQETQYF.

This sequence joins TRBV6-1 and TRBJ2-7; the D is unclear. Germline CDR1 is MNHNS and CDR2 is SASEGT. The CDR3 runs 14 residues. Trimming pared 0 bases from V and 2 bases from J, leaving 8 bases between. CDR3 region: CASSEAGSAYEQYF. Here the CDR3 DNA reads TGTGCCAGCAGTGAAGCGGGTTCGGCCTACGAGCAGTACTTC.

The chain links TRBV7-9 to TRBJ1-1, with TRBD1 as a possible D gene (6 bases). Trimming took 6 bases from V and 5 from J, leaving 13 bases between them. The germline CDR1 and CDR2 sequences are SEHNR and FQNEAQ (reference sequence). The CDR3 has 13 amino acids. The CDR3 DNA reads as TGTGCCAGCAGTAACACACAGGGAACTGAAGCTTTCTTT. This translates into CASSNTQGTEAFF.

This clonotype was counted between two and nine times. The chain joins TRBV4-2 to TRBJ2-7, with D maybe TRBD1 (7 bases). The CDR3 has 19 amino acids. CDR1 is LGHNA, CDR2 YNFKEQ, per germline. The V gene lost 0 bases and the J gene lost 0 bases, with 21 bases spanning the gap. CDR3 protein: CASSQDRGDMLGASYEQYF. The CDR3, as DNA: TGTGCCAGCAGCCAAGACAGGGGGGATATGCTAGGCGCCTCCTACGAGCAGTACTTC.

There are a few counts of this clonotype. The chain joins TRBV6-8 to TRBJ2-3; TRBD2 agrees at 14 bases. The CDR3 sequence is 16 residues long. Germline assignment: CDR1 MNHGY and CDR2 SAAAGT. The ends lost 7 bases at V and 5 bases at J; junction bases unmatched: 8. CDR3 residues: CASTPGLAGEEDTQYF. The CDR3 nucleotides read TGTGCCAGCACGCCGGGACTAGCGGGAGAAGAAGATACGCAGTATTTT.

This clonotype was found a few times. The chain uses TRBV2 and TRBJ2-2; D is uncertain. CDR1 is SNHLY, CDR2 FYNNEI, per germline. The CDR3 has 14 amino acids. Trimming took 2 bases from V and 5 from J, leaving 9 bases between them. Written as DNA, the CDR3 is TGTGCCAGCAGTGAATCAAGCGTGACCGGGGAGCTGTTTTTT. It is translated as CASSESSVTGELFF.

This clonotype was counted at least ten times. The chain employs TRBV14 and TRBJ2-5, with TRBD2 identical over 8 bases. This CDR3 is built from 15 residues. After removal of 4 bases from V and 5 bases from J, the junction contained 9 bases not matched to a gene. The V gene's germline CDR1 is SGHDN and CDR2 FVKESK. This CDR3 reads CASSLSGTKRETQYF. CDR3 nucleotides: TGTGCCAGCAGCCTTAGCGGGACGAAGAGGGAGACCCAGTACTTC.

The rearrangement uses TRBV9 and TRBJ2-3, with TRBD1 identical over 7 bases. Germline-derived CDR1 and CDR2 are SGDLS and YYNGEE. V shed 1 base, J shed 3 bases, and the junction held 2 bases outside the gene matches. There are 14 residues in the CDR3. CDR3 sequence reads: CASSVRDRTDTQYF. In DNA form, the CDR3 reads TGTGCCAGCAGCGTAAGGGACAGAACAGATACGCAGTATTTT.

The chain carries TRBV13 and TRBJ1-1, with a weak D call TRBD1 (5 bases). V was cut by 5 bases and J by 5 bases, with 12 bases left in between. CDR1 and CDR2 (germline): PRHDT, FYEKMQ (reference sequence). The CDR3 covers 13 residues. CDR3 amino acids: CASSAGGWTEAFF. The CDR3 coding sequence is TGTGCCAGCAGCGCGGGGGGATGGACTGAAGCTTTCTTT. Complete variable domain (other parts from reference TRBV13 and TRBJ1-1): AAGVIQSPRHLIKEKRETATLKCYPIPRHDTVYWYQQGPGQDPQFLISFYEKMQSDKGSIPDRFSAQQFSDYHSELNMSSLELGDSALYFCASSAGGWTEAFFGQGTRLTVV.

The sample holds a few counts of this clonotype. This rearrangement joins TRBV12-3 or TRBV12-4 to TRBJ2-3, with unresolved D. V gave up 5 bases and J gave up 3 bases, with 21 bases separating them. The CDR3 loop spans 17 amino acids. For the CDR3, the DNA is TGTGCCAGCAGTCCGGCGCCAGGAATGGGCCCTACAGATACGCAGTATTTT. This sequence encodes CASSPAPGMGPTDTQYF.

The genes are TRBV5-1 and TRBJ2-1; 8 nucleotides align to TRBD1. With V trimmed by 0 bases and J by 1 base, 9 bases remained unmatched. This CDR3 has 18 amino acids. The V gene's germline CDR1 is SGHRS and CDR2 YFSETQ. This CDR3 is CASSLGSSGQESYNEQFF. CDR3 coding DNA: TGCGCCAGCAGCTTGGGAAGTTCGGGACAGGAATCCTACAATGAGCAGTTCTTC.

This clonotype appeared a few times. The chain employs TRBV20-1 and TRBJ2-2; 9 bases are shared with TRBD2. CDR3 length: 15 amino acids. Germline V lookup: CDR1 DFQATT, CDR2 SNEGSKA (reference sequence). With 5 bases clipped from V and 5 bases from J, the junction kept 9 bases outside the gene matches. CDR3 sequence reads: CSACLTSGVTGELFF. Here the CDR3 DNA reads TGCAGTGCTTGTCTGACTAGCGGAGTGACCGGGGAGCTGTTTTTT.

The chain has TRBV29-1 and TRBJ2-3; D not certain. Trimming left V 3 bases short and J 4 bases short, with 5 bases between. Germline CDR1 is SQVTM and CDR2 is ANQGSEA. The CDR3 spans 11 residues. The CDR3 is CSVEEPDTQYF. The CDR3 region has the DNA TGCAGCGTTGAGGAGCCAGATACGCAGTATTTT.

This clonotype was observed a few times. The rearrangement links TRBV10-3 to TRBJ2-1; 8 positions agree with TRBD1. J gave up 10 bases and V 7 bases, and 15 bases lay outside the gene matches. The germline V gene has CDR1 ENHRY and CDR2 SYGVKD. CDR3 length equals 15 residues. The CDR3 nucleotides are TGTGCCATCATGGGATCAGGACAGGGAGCTTGGGAGCAGTTCTTC. It encodes CAIMGSGQGAWEQFF.